This TCR beta chain comes out of a study of blood T cell repertoires in COVID-19. About the research overall: Spain, Italy and the United States supplied samples that represented acute and convalescent COVID-19. T cells, B-cell-depleted T cells, or PBMCs supplied cDNA or gDNA.

Germline CDR1 reads MNHEY; CDR2 reads SVGEGT. The CDR3 sequence is 13 residues long. V gave up 5 bases and J gave up 9 bases; unmatched junction bases: 7. Original processing notes: Nucleated cell counts were estimated from reference gene primer amplification. The protocol was immunoSEQ multiplex PCR, while the TCRdb copy is restricted to in-frame clones and leaves out a portion. V, J and clone size reflect that table, while D and trimming were determined from the DNA. The repertoire holds about 400,000 clones, with about 87% as singletons. The chain combines TRBV6-2 or TRBV6-3 with TRBJ2-1, with 7 positions matching TRBD2. Sequences were obtained from peripheral blood. The clonotype originates from a human donor in a cohort sampled during active COVID-19. CDR3 DNA sequence: TGTGCCAGCAGTCCAGGACTAGTAACTGAGCAGTTCTTC. Translation: CASSPGLVTEQFF.